This TCR beta chain is drawn from a study of blood T cell repertoires in COVID-19. About the research overall: The United States, Italy and Spain supplied acute and convalescent COVID-19 samples. The cDNA or gDNA used as material had been derived from T cells, B-cell-depleted T cells, or PBMCs.

The V segment lost 3 bases and the J segment 6 bases; nucleotides outside the gene matches: 1. Germline V lookup: CDR1 SEHNR, CDR2 FQNEAQ (reference sequence). The CDR3 covers 14 residues. This clone was observed a few times. In the original processing: For nucleated cells, counts were estimated from reference gene primer amplification. Only in-frame clones appear in the TCRdb table, and some are missing; sequencing was by immunoSEQ multiplex PCR. From that table come the V and J calls and clone size; the DNA was used to work out D and trimming. The profile shows 200,000 to 250,000 clones, 85% of them singletons.

The origin of this receptor is a man aged 35 to 55 with acute or convalescent COVID-19. The rearrangement joins TRBV7-9 to TRBJ2-1, with TRBD1 matching over 11 bases. Specimen: peripheral blood. The CDR3 DNA is TGTGCCAGCAGCTTTGGGACAGGGGGCAATGAGCAGTTCTTC. It encodes CASSFGTGGNEQFF.